This entry describes one T cell receptor (beta chain). The antigen is undetermined. This CDR3 region has 15 residues. The germline CDR1 and CDR2 sequences are KGHSH and LQKENI. With 0 bases removed from V and 6 bases from J, the gap between germline ends came to 15 bases. The data derive from a study of cytomegalovirus exposure and HLA in healthy donors. Study-wide results and caveats: Associated with cytomegalovirus, according to the listing, were 150 to 200 TCR beta chains. A few chains linked to CMV were shown in vitro to be specific for CMV antigens.

Some clones are missing from TCRdb's copy, which holds only in-frame ones; the method was immunoSEQ multiplex PCR. The repertoire holds roughly 350,000 clones, approximately 90% seen once, with around 0.8% in the top ten. Sequencing used PBMCs. The chain combines TRBV18 with TRBJ2-7; D may be TRBD1 (6 bases). The sequence derives from a woman younger than 30 in good health and CMV-seronegative. As DNA, the CDR3 is TGTGCCAGCTCACCACCGATGGGGGCCGCGAGCGAGCAGTACTTC. It translates to CASSPPMGAASEQYF.